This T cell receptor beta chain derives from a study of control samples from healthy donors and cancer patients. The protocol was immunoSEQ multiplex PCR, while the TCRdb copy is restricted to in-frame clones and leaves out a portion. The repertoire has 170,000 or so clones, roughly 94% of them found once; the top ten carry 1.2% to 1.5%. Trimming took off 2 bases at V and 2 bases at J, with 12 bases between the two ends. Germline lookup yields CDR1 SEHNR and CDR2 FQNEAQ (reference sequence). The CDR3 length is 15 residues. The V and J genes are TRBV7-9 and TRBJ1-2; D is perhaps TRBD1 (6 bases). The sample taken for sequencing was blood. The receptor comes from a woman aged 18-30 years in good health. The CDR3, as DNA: TGTGCCAGCAGCTTAACGGGGGGGCAGAACTATGGCTACACCTTC. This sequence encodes CASSLTGGQNYGYTF.